The rows below give T cell receptor beta chains drawn from one sample of a study of Tregs in tolerant kidney transplant recipients. Method: immunoSEQ multiplex PCR; TCRdb's copy keeps in-frame clones and lacks some. The sample records about 94,000 clones, 93% being singletons. This specimen was CD4+ T cells from blood, taken before the transplant. These receptors all come from a human donor who received a combined kidney and bone marrow transplant. The CDR3 runs from the conserved cysteine through the conserved F or W. D genes are given only for firm matches. Size is omitted from some rows. Given values are once, few, many or a class for expanded clones.

abundance	j_gene	d_gene	v_gene	CDR3nt	CDR3aa
.	TRBJ1-4	.	TRBV30	TGTGCCTGGAGACCCAAGCCAAATGAAAAACTGTTTTTT	CAWRPKPNEKLFF
.	TRBJ1-1	.	TRBV6-1	TGTGCCAGCAGGCTAGGTGGCGTAGGAACTGAAGCTTTCTTT	CASRLGGVGTEAFF
.	TRBJ2-5	.	TRBV2	TGTGCCAGTTTTCAGTATCCTCAAGAGACCCAGTACTTC	CASFQYPQETQYF
.	TRBJ1-3	TRBD1	TRBV29-1	TGCAGCGTTGCAGGGACAGGGGGCACGAAATTCTCTGGAAACACCATATATTTT	CSVAGTGGTKFSGNTIYF
.	TRBJ2-3	.	TRBV7-3	TGTGCCAGCAGCTCTGAGCTTACAGATACGCAGTATTTT	CASSSELTDTQYF
.	TRBJ2-1	TRBD2	TRBV7-3	TGTGCCAGCTCCGGGACTAGTTACAATGAGCAGTTCTTC	CASSGTSYNEQFF
.	TRBJ2-1	TRBD1	TRBV7-2	TGTGCCAGCAGCTTAGTGACAGGGGAATTTGATGAGCAGTTCTTC	CASSLVTGEFDEQFF
once	TRBJ1-2	TRBD1	TRBV25-1	TGTGCCAGCAGTGAATTGTCCCGGACAGGGGGGACGGATGGCTACACCTTC	CASSELSRTGGTDGYTF
once	TRBJ2-6	TRBD1	TRBV7-3	TGTGCCAGCAGCGGGACAGGTGTATCTGGGGCCAACGTCCTGACTTTC	CASSGTGVSGANVLTF
.	TRBJ2-3	TRBD2	TRBV7-2	TGTGCCAGCAGCTCCCACGGACTAGCGGGGGGCACAGATACGCAGTATTTT	CASSSHGLAGGTDTQYF
.	TRBJ2-3	.	TRBV4-3	TGCGCCAGCAGCCAGATCAAAGGGACTTTTAGCACAGATACGCAGTATTTT	CASSQIKGTFSTDTQYF
.	TRBJ2-3	TRBD2	TRBV7-2	TGTGCCAGCAGCCCGTCGCTAGCGGGAGGGACAGATACGCAGTATTTT	CASSPSLAGGTDTQYF
.	TRBJ1-5	TRBD1	TRBV7-9	TGTGCCATCGAAATCTCAGGGGGTCAGCCCCAGCATTTT	CAIEISGGQPQHF
.	TRBJ2-7	TRBD1	TRBV29-1	TGCAGCGTTGAAGAAGGCAGGGGGCTGGACGAGCAGTACTTC	CSVEEGRGLDEQYF
.	TRBJ2-3	TRBD2	TRBV6-5	TGTGCCAGCAGTCCGGGACTAGCGTATATACGTACGCAGTATTTT	CASSPGLAYIRTQYF
.	TRBJ2-5	.	TRBV7-8	TGTGCCAGCAGCCCCTACCCCCAAGAGACCCAGTACTTC	CASSPYPQETQYF
.	TRBJ2-7	.	TRBV7-2	TGTGCCAGCAGCTTAATGAGAGCGGAGCAGTACTTC	CASSLMRAEQYF
.	TRBJ1-1	.	TRBV4-3	TGCGCCAGCAGCCAAAACTCGATGCCGGGGGGGCACACTGAAGCTTTCTTT	CASSQNSMPGGHTEAFF
.	TRBJ1-5	.	TRBV5-1	TGCGCCAGCAGCTTGGCAGGGTATAGCAATCAGCCCCAGCATTTT	CASSLAGYSNQPQHF
few	TRBJ2-7	.	TRBV7-3	TGTGCCAGCAGTTCCGGGATCGGCTACGAGCAGTACTTC	CASSSGIGYEQYF
.	TRBJ1-1	.	TRBV6-5	TGTGCCAGCACCCAGAGCAGGGAGAACACTGAAGCTTTCTTT	CASTQSRENTEAFF
.	TRBJ2-3	.	TRBV7-3	TGTGCCAGCAGCTTAGGGTCTAGCGTCACGCAGTATTTT	CASSLGSSVTQYF
once	TRBJ2-2	TRBD1	TRBV9	TGTGCCAGCAGCGTAGTAGTAGACAGGGGGTTAACCGGGGAGCTGTTTTTT	CASSVVVDRGLTGELFF
.	TRBJ2-1	.	TRBV7-9	TGTGCCAGCAGCCTCCCTACCCACAATGAGCAGTTCTTC	CASSLPTHNEQFF
.	TRBJ1-2	.	TRBV5-4	TGTGCCAGCAGCTCCGACAGGCACTATGGCTACACCTTC	CASSSDRHYGYTF
.	TRBJ2-1	TRBD1	TRBV5-6	TGTGCCAGCAGCTTGGGACAGGGGGCCCACAATGAGCAGTTCTTC	CASSLGQGAHNEQFF
once	TRBJ1-2	TRBD1	TRBV6-6	TGTGCCAGCAGTTTTCGGAGACAGGGGCTTGATGGCTACACCTTC	CASSFRRQGLDGYTF
.	TRBJ2-7	.	TRBV29-1	TGCAGCGTTGGAAGAGGGCCCGAGCAGTACTTC	CSVGRGPEQYF
.	TRBJ1-4	.	TRBV27	TGTGCCAGCAGGGTACAGGGCGATAATGAAAAACTGTTTTTT	CASRVQGDNEKLFF
.	TRBJ1-2	.	TRBV5-1	TGCGCCAGCAGTTCAGTCGGGGGTGATAACTATGGCTACACCTTC	CASSSVGGDNYGYTF